This T cell receptor (beta chain) emerged from a study of regulatory T cells in long-lasting Graves disease. Looking at the study overall: Persistent Graves' disease meant over 5 years of antithyroid drugs with positive TSH receptor antibodies.

Combining iRepertoire HTBI primers with Arm-PCR of CDR3 regions, the authors built TCR beta libraries. Using its own MiXCR run on the multiplex PCR reads, TCRdb lists one record per CDR3 protein. The sample consists of 400,000 or so distinct CDR3 sequences, less than 25% of them appearing once. Time point meaning: persistent/refractory GD, antithyroid drugs over 5 years with positive TRAb. Generation of the TCR library employed RNA extracted from PBMCs. Roughly 9.2 milliliters of peripheral blood were drawn into EDTA tubes. The length of the CDR3 is 14 residues. Deletions cut 1 base from V and 6 bases from J, with 13 bases between. Germline CDR1 SEHNR, CDR2 FQNEAQ (reference sequence). This clonotype was seen a handful of times. Its cognate antigen is unknown. The study's findings and limits: TCR diversity was lower in persistent than newly diagnosed Graves' disease.

This TCR was sampled from a female donor with Graves disease. This chain connects TRBV7-9 to TRBJ2-7; D may be TRBD1 (5 bases). Sequenced here: peripheral blood mononuclear cells (PBMCs), sampled when the disease was refractory, from a patient treated with antithyroid drugs. CDR3 coding DNA: TGTGCCAGCAGCTTAGACCCCACCAGGGCCGAGCAGTACTTC. It specifies CASSLDPTRAEQYF.